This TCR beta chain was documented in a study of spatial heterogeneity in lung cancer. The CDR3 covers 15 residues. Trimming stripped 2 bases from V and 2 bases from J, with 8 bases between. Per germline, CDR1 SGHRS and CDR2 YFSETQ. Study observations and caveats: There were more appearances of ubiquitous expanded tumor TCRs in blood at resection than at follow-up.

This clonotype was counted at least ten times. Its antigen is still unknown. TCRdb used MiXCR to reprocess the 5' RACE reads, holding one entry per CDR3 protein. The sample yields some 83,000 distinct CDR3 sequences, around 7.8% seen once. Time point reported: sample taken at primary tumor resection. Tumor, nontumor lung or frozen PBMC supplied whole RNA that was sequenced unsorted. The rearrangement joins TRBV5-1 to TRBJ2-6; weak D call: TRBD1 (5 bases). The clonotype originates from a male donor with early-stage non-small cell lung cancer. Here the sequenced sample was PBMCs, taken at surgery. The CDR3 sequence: CASSLDRPGANVLTF. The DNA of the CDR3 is TGCGCCAGCAGCTTAGACAGACCTGGGGCCAACGTCCTGACTTTC. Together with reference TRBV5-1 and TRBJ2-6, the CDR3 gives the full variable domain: KAGVTQTPRYLIKTRGQQVTLSCSPISGHRSVSWYQQTPGQGLQFLFEYFSETQRNKGNFPGRFSGRQFSNSRSEMNVSTLELGDSALYLCASSLDRPGANVLTFGAGSRLTVL.